Sequencing of this T cell receptor (beta chain) was carried out in a study of T cell responses to AZD1222 COVID-19 vaccine. Whole-study findings and limits: Baseline serology detected seropositivity in only six AZD1222 recipients.

Remarks on this clone: Its matching antigen is unknown.

Assay: immunoSEQ multiplex PCR; the TCRdb copy retains only in-frame clones and omits some. This sample yields around 120,000 clones, of which 70% to 90% are seen a single time; approximately 10% belongs to the top ten. The CDR3 consists of 16 residues. Per the germline V gene, CDR1 is MDHEN and CDR2 is SYDVKM. The trim removed 6 bases at V and 7 bases at J, leaving 13 bases unmatched. The receptor's source is an adult in good health. Specimen: peripheral blood, collected on day 0 of AZD1222 vaccination. The chain uses TRBV28 and TRBJ2-1; 9 bases align to TRBD2. CDR3 residues: CASSPYGSGGFNEQFF. The DNA of the CDR3 is TGTGCCAGCAGCCCCTACGGTAGCGGGGGATTTAATGAGCAGTTCTTC.